This T cell receptor beta chain was documented in a study of T cell responses to AZD1222 COVID-19 vaccine. On this clone itself: Antigen unknown.

The method was immunoSEQ multiplex PCR; TCRdb's version includes in-frame clones alone and lacks a portion of them. This table holds tens of thousands of clones, roughly 88% found once. Overall study results and limits: Spike-specific TCR depth and breadth grew after two AZD1222 doses. A reported finding is that nearly half of spike-specific TCRs target unmutated variant regions. Baseline seropositives among AZD1222 recipients totaled only 5 to 7.

The V and J ends lost 1 base and 5 bases respectively, with 8 bases between them. The CDR3 loop spans 13 amino acids. Per germline, CDR1 SEHNR and CDR2 FQNEAQ (reference sequence). Here the sequenced sample was peripheral blood, taken on day 0 of MenACWY control vaccination. This clonotype originated in an adult in good health. The genes are TRBV7-9 and TRBJ1-1; D gene uncertain. As DNA, the CDR3 is TGTGCCAGCAGCTTAGACCGCAGGACTGAAGCTTTCTTT. It specifies CASSLDRRTEAFF. The variable domain in full, completed from reference TRBV7-9 and TRBJ1-1, reads DTGVSQNPRHKITKRGQNVTFRCDPISEHNRLYWYRQTLGQGPEFLTYFQNEAQLEKSRLLSDRFSAERPKGSFSTLEIQRTEQGDSAMYLCASSLDRRTEAFFGQGTRLTVV.